This note documents a single T cell receptor (beta chain) sequence. Its antigen is unknown. Germline V gene sequence: CDR1 ENHRY, CDR2 SYGVKD. V shed 0 bases and J shed 1 base, with 7 bases lying between them. The CDR3 has 14 amino acids. Nashville, Tennessee was home to all donors, each a Caucasian adult. The data belong to a study of shared clonotypes between healthy human individuals. Findings and limits, study-wide: Generally, naive subsets (rather than memory subsets) showed larger estimated richness. Only blood was sampled; tissue repertoires likely differ.

As originally analysed: ImmunoSEQ supplied junction-only sequences lacking quality scores, so filtering was different. Profiled with immunoSEQ multiplex PCR; TCRdb holds only in-frame clones, not every one. That table supplies the V and J calls and clone size; D and trimming were determined from the DNA. The sample records roughly 2.5 million clones, just over 90% being singletons. This clonotype originated in a man between 18 and 29 years old in good health. What was sequenced was naive CD4+ T cells sorted from blood. Described subset: CD45RA+ positively selected. The chain uses TRBV10-3 and TRBJ2-7; D might be TRBD2 (5 bases). The CDR3: CAISESLASYEQYF. CDR3 DNA: TGTGCCATCAGTGAGTCCTTAGCGTCCTACGAGCAGTACTTC.